This is a list of T cell receptor beta chains from one sample in a study of blood T cell repertoires in COVID-19. The data were produced by immunoSEQ multiplex PCR, yet TCRdb's version contains in-frame clones alone and is incomplete. The sample has 65,000 or so clones; about nine tenths are singletons. Sequenced material: peripheral blood. Receptor source: a man aged 55-75 years with acute or convalescent COVID-19. CDR3s include the opening cysteine and the closing phenylalanine or tryptophan. D genes are given only for firm matches. Part of the rows lack a size; the others show once, few, many or a class for expanded clones.

v_gene	j_gene	d_gene	abundance	CDR3nt	CDR3aa
TRBV14	TRBJ2-5	TRBD1	NA	TGTGCCAGCAGCCAAGGGACAGGGGGCGAAGAGACCCAGTACTTC	CASSQGTGGEETQYF
TRBV7-2	TRBJ2-2	TRBD1	NA	TGTGCCAGCAGAAAGGGACAGGCGTACACCGGGGAGCTGTTTTTT	CASRKGQAYTGELFF
TRBV6-6	TRBJ1-5	NA	NA	TGTGCCAGCACCAACGAGGGATTGAACAATCAGCCCCAGCATTTT	CASTNEGLNNQPQHF
TRBV7-9	TRBJ1-1	NA	NA	TGTGCCATTGGGCAACATTCGAACACTGGAGCTTTCTTT	CAIGQHSNTGAFF
TRBV4-1	TRBJ1-2	TRBD1	NA	TGCGCCAGCAGCTCTCCGGGACAGGGATCTACTGGCTACACCTTC	CASSSPGQGSTGYTF
TRBV30	TRBJ1-2	NA	NA	TGTGCCTGGAGTCGGACAGTACCCTATGGCTACACCTTC	CAWSRTVPYGYTF
TRBV21-1	TRBJ1-6	NA	NA	TGTGCCAGCAGCATTCGTCGGACAGGGAGGCCAATAGACAATTCACCCCTCCACTTT	CASSIRRTGRPIDNSPLHF
TRBV7-9	TRBJ2-7	TRBD1	NA	TGTGCCAGCAGCTTAGAGGCGGGTTGGGGGACAGGGACCGAGCAGTACTTC	CASSLEAGWGTGTEQYF
TRBV19	TRBJ1-5	NA	NA	TGTGCCAGTAGTATGCAGGTAAATCAGCCCCAGCATTTT	CASSMQVNQPQHF
TRBV6-5	TRBJ1-3	TRBD1	NA	TGTGCCAGCAGGCAGGGGGCTGGAAACACCATATATTTT	CASRQGAGNTIYF
TRBV7-9	TRBJ2-1	TRBD1	NA	TGTGCCAGCAGTCTGGACAGGGTTGAGCAGTTCTTC	CASSLDRVEQFF
TRBV28	TRBJ1-1	TRBD1	NA	TGTGCCAGCAGTTTAGGGACAGGGAAGAACACTGAAGCTTTCTTT	CASSLGTGKNTEAFF
TRBV7-2	TRBJ1-5	NA	NA	TGTGCCAGCAGCTTACCAGGGAATCAGCCCCAGCATTTT	CASSLPGNQPQHF
TRBV6-5	TRBJ2-6	NA	NA	TGTGCCAGCAGTTACCAGGGGACCGGGGCCAACGTCCTGACTTTC	CASSYQGTGANVLTF
TRBV19	TRBJ1-5	NA	NA	TGTGCCAGTAGTATATTGGACTTCGGACCCCAGCATTTT	CASSILDFGPQHF
TRBV21-1	TRBJ1-4	NA	once	TGTGCCAGCAGCGAATTCAGGGGGCGCAGTGAAAAACTGTTTTTT	CASSEFRGRSEKLFF
TRBV27	TRBJ2-3	NA	NA	TGTGCCAGCGGGGCTAGCGCGGCCACAGATACGCAGTATTTT	CASGASAATDTQYF
TRBV18	TRBJ1-1	NA	NA	TGTGCCAGCTCACCACTAGGGTTGGGAGAAACTGAAGCTTTCTTT	CASSPLGLGETEAFF
TRBV11-2	TRBJ2-7	TRBD2	NA	TGTGCCAGCAGTTTTCGCCGCGGGGGGGTATCCTACGAGCAGTACTTC	CASSFRRGGVSYEQYF
TRBV11-2	TRBJ1-2	NA	NA	TGTGCCAGCAGCTTAGACGGGGGGTTTGGCTACACCTTC	CASSLDGGFGYTF
TRBV6-6	TRBJ1-1	TRBD1	NA	TGTGCCAGCCGGGACAGGGGGCGGAGCACTGAAGCTTTCTTT	CASRDRGRSTEAFF
TRBV4-2	TRBJ2-3	TRBD2	NA	TGTGCCAGCAGCCAAGAGGCGCTAGCGGGGGGCCAGGTCCGCACAGATACGCAGTATTTT	CASSQEALAGGQVRTDTQYF
TRBV11-2	TRBJ1-5	TRBD1	NA	TGTGCCAGCAGCTTAGGTCCCGGGACAGGCAATCAGCCCCAGCATTTT	CASSLGPGTGNQPQHF
TRBV11-2	TRBJ1-1	TRBD1	NA	TGTGCCAGCAGCATTCGGACAGGGGTGACTGAAGCTTTCTTT	CASSIRTGVTEAFF
TRBV19	TRBJ1-5	TRBD1	NA	TGTGCCAGTAGTCCGCTAGACAGGGGCCCTCAGCCCCAGCATTTT	CASSPLDRGPQPQHF
TRBV6-5	TRBJ1-1	NA	NA	TGTGCCAGCAGTTATTCCACAGGGCGGAGAGCTTTCTTT	CASSYSTGRRAFF
TRBV5-6	TRBJ1-2	TRBD1	NA	TGTGCCAGCAGCTTCCGGACAGGGTTGGATGGCTACACCTTC	CASSFRTGLDGYTF
TRBV11-2	TRBJ2-7	NA	NA	TGTGCCAGCAGCTTAGTTGGCCCTCAGGACGAGCAGTACTTC	CASSLVGPQDEQYF
TRBV9	TRBJ1-4	NA	NA	TGTGCCAGCAGCTCCAGATCAGGGGTGGATGAAAAACTGTTTTTT	CASSSRSGVDEKLFF
TRBV2	TRBJ2-1	NA	NA	TGTGCCAGCAGGGCGCTGTGGGGGCGCGCCTCCTACAATGAGCAGTTCTTC	CASRALWGRASYNEQFF
TRBV30	TRBJ2-3	TRBD2	NA	TGTGCCTCCTCCCTAGCGGCTAGCACAGATACGCAGTATTTT	CASSLAASTDTQYF
TRBV19	TRBJ2-1	TRBD1	NA	TGTGCCACAGACCGGGACAGGGGAGGGACCTACAATGAGCAGTTCTTC	CATDRDRGGTYNEQFF
TRBV10-3	TRBJ1-3	NA	NA	TGTGCCATCAGTAAAGGTACGGCGGATGGAAACACCATATATTTT	CAISKGTADGNTIYF
TRBV6-6	TRBJ2-7	NA	NA	TGTGCCAGCAGCCAGACAGATTACGAGCAGTACTTC	CASSQTDYEQYF
TRBV18	TRBJ1-6	TRBD1	NA	TGTGCCAGCTCACCGGGACAGGACAATTCACCCCTCCACTTT	CASSPGQDNSPLHF
TRBV5-1	TRBJ2-1	TRBD1	NA	TGCGCCAGCAGCACCGGGGACAGGGGGCACAATGAGCAGTTCTTC	CASSTGDRGHNEQFF
TRBV19	TRBJ1-1	NA	NA	TGTGCCAGTAGTATTCTGGGCAGGGAAAAGGCTTTCTTT	CASSILGREKAFF
TRBV5-1	TRBJ1-1	TRBD1	NA	TGCGCCAGCAGCAAAGGACAGGACAAAGCTTTCTTT	CASSKGQDKAFF
TRBV13	TRBJ2-1	NA	NA	TGTGCCAGCAGCTACTACCGGGACTTCTACAATGAGCAGTTCTTC	CASSYYRDFYNEQFF
TRBV18	TRBJ1-4	NA	NA	TGTGCCAGCTCACTCGAGTTTAGCAGAAATCAGGGGAGAACGAATGAAAAACTGTTTTTT	CASSLEFSRNQGRTNEKLFF
TRBV4-2	TRBJ2-1	TRBD1	NA	TGTGCCAGCAGCCCCTTCGGGACAGGGAATTACAATGAGCAGTTCTTC	CASSPFGTGNYNEQFF
TRBV7-8	TRBJ1-1	NA	NA	TGTGCCAGCAGCTCGCGTCGGGAGTTCATGAACACTGAAGCTTTCTTT	CASSSRREFMNTEAFF